This TCR beta chain comes out of a study of T cell repertoires in cytomegalovirus infection. This clonotype occurred many times. The antigen remains unidentified. MiXCR was run by TCRdb on the reads, yielding one entry per CDR3 protein. The sample has roughly 200,000 distinct CDR3 sequences; less than 9.5% are singletons. V lost 0 bases and J lost 7, with 7 bases in between. CDR1 SGHTA and CDR2 FQGNSA come from the germline V gene. The length of the CDR3 is 13 residues. Study-wide results and limits: Identification of carriers of CMV plus the relevant HLA was achieved through cumulative public TCR beta family frequency. Predominance within the ex vivo response was attributable to HLA-C-restricted CMV-specific TCR beta clonotypes.

The chain couples TRBV7-2 to TRBJ2-1, with D maybe TRBD2 (5 bases). The source material was PBMCs. The sequence derives from a human donor in good health (CMV status not recorded). Some clones in this sample may be carry-over from other donors' samples. The chain's CDR3 is CASSLAGANEQFF. DNA of the CDR3: TGTGCCAGCAGCTTAGCGGGAGCTAATGAGCAGTTCTTC.